This T cell receptor (beta chain) stems from a study of cytomegalovirus exposure and HLA in healthy donors. Looking at the study overall: Early release data held 75 million to 90 million unique TCRs from HLA-typed donors.

The V gene lost 4 bases and the J gene lost 6 bases, with 14 bases spanning the gap. The CDR3 totals 13 residues. CDR1 is SQVTM and CDR2 is ANQGSEA in the germline V gene. Use of 60 Vbeta and 13 Jbeta primers characterized the PCR. Assay: immunoSEQ multiplex PCR; the TCRdb copy retains only in-frame clones and omits some. In the table there are about 52,000 clones, more than 65% of which are singletons. The chain couples TRBV29-1 to TRBJ2-3, with a tentative D call TRBD2 (6 bases). This TCR derives from a woman aged 45-65 years in good health and CMV-seronegative. Sequencing input: PBMCs. The CDR3 here is CSVGRAGQDTQYF. CDR3 in DNA: TGCAGCGTTGGGCGAGCGGGTCAGGATACGCAGTATTTT.